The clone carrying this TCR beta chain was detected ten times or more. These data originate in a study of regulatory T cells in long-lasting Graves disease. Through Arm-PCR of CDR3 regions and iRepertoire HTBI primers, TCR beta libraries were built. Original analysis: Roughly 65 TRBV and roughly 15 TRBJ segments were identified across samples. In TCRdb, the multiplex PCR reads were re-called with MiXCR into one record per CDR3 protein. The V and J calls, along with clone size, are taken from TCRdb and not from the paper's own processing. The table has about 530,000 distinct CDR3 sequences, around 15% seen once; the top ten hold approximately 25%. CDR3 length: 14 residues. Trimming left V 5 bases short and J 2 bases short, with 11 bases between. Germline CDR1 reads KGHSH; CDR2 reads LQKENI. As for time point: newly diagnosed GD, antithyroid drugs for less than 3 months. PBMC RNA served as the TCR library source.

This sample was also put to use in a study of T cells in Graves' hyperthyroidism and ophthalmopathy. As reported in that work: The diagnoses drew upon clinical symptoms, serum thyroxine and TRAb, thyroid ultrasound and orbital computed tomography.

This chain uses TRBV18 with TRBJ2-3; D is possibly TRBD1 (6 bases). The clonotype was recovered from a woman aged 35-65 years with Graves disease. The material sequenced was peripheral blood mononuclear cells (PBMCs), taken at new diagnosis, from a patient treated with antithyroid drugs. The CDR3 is CASSSTGTTDTQYF. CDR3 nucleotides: TGTGCCAGCTCATCGACAGGCACCACAGATACGCAGTATTTT.